Presented here are 13 T cell receptor beta chains from one specimen sequenced in a study of T cell repertoires and HLA-DP antigens. No antigen is known for these receptors. Method: immunoSEQ multiplex PCR; TCRdb's copy keeps in-frame clones and lacks some. The profile covers over 60,000 clones, with roughly 75% appearing a single time and 1.6% taken by the ten largest. Source material: CD4+ T cells from PBMCs. The receptors were sampled from a man aged 60 to 75 in good health and CMV-seronegative.

A few counts support this clone. This chain joins TRBV2 and TRBJ2-2; TRBD2 matches at 9 bases. Germline values: CDR1 SNHLY, CDR2 FYNNEI. The trim removed 6 bases at V and 4 bases at J, leaving 3 bases unmatched. The CDR3 loop spans 14 amino acids. For the CDR3, the DNA is TGTGCCAGCAGGGGACTAGCTAGCACCGGGGAGCTGTTTTTT. As protein: CASRGLASTGELFF.

The rearrangement links TRBV4-2 to TRBJ2-3; TRBD2 aligns across 10 bases. Trimming cost V 1 base and J 4 bases; bases outside gene matches: 5. The CDR3 is 16 residues long. The germline V gene has CDR1 LGHNA and CDR2 YNFKEQ. CDR3 sequence (DNA): TGTGCCAGCAGCCAAGTGGCTAGCGGGAGCTCAGATACGCAGTATTTT. Encoded protein: CASSQVASGSSDTQYF.

The gene calls are TRBV30 and TRBJ1-5; D possibly corresponds to TRBD1 (5 bases). Germline CDR1 reads GTSNPN; CDR2 reads SVGIG (reference sequence). This CDR3 is 14 amino acids long. Trimming left V 0 bases short and J 7 bases short, with 13 bases between. The CDR3 region has the DNA TGTGCCTGGAGTGTAGAAGGGGACGGCCAGCCCCAGCATTTT. It yields the protein CAWSVEGDGQPQHF.

This rearrangement joins TRBV5-1 to TRBJ2-2, with 7 positions matching TRBD1. This CDR3 spans 14 amino acids. The V gene end was trimmed by 2 bases and the J gene end by 7 bases; junction bases not matched to a gene: 5. CDR1 SGHRS and CDR2 YFSETQ come from the germline V gene. Here the CDR3 DNA reads TGCGCCAGCAGCTTAGACAGGGTAGACGGGGAGCTGTTTTTT. This gives the protein CASSLDRVDGELFF.

CDR3 coding DNA: TGTGCCAGCAGCGTAGCTCCACAGGATGGCATTCAGTACTTC. Its protein is CASSVAPQDGIQYF. The chain recombines TRBV9 with TRBJ2-4; D is possibly TRBD1 (5 bases). V dropped 0 bases and J dropped 9 bases, with 13 bases sitting between them. The V gene's germline CDR1 is SGDLS and CDR2 YYNGEE. The CDR3 contains 14 residues.

The J gene is TRBJ2-2, the V gene TRBV25-1; a weak D match, TRBD1 (5 bases). V was cut by 8 bases and J by 7 bases, with 11 bases left in between. This CDR3 is 12 amino acids long. The V gene's germline CDR1 is MGHDK and CDR2 SYGVNS. CDR3: CASSRGGGELFF. The CDR3, as DNA: TGTGCCAGCTCTAGGGGCGGCGGGGAGCTGTTTTTT.

This clone was seen only a few times. This rearrangement joins TRBV18 to TRBJ1-5; 9 bases line up with TRBD1. The V gene end was trimmed by 3 bases and the J gene end by 11 bases; junction bases not matched to a gene: 8. The CDR3 consists of 14 residues. Germline V gives CDR1 KGHSH, CDR2 LQKENI. The CDR3 DNA reads as TGTGCCAGCTCACCGGGACAGGGTCAAAGGGCCCAGCATTTT. Translating it yields CASSPGQGQRAQHF. Using reference TRBV18 and TRBJ1-5 for the parts outside the CDR3, the full variable domain is NAGVMQNPRHLVRRRGQEARLRCSPMKGHSHVYWYRQLPEEGLKFMVYLQKENIIDESGMPKERFSAEFPKEGPSILRIQQVVRGDSAAYFCASSPGQGQRAQHFGDGTRLSIL.

The chain combines TRBV6-4 with TRBJ1-2; 7 bases map to TRBD1. V was pared by 2 bases and J by 4 bases, with 4 bases of the junction left unmatched. Germline lookup yields CDR1 MRHNA and CDR2 SNTAGT. CDR3 length: 14 amino acids. The CDR3 nucleotides are TGTGCCAGCAGTGACCAGGCAGGGGGCTATGGCTACACCTTC. It is translated as CASSDQAGGYGYTF.

J is TRBJ2-1 and V is TRBV5-6; 11 bases fit TRBD1. With 0 bases clipped from V and 5 bases from J, the junction kept 4 bases outside the gene matches. Germline loops: CDR1 SGHDT, CDR2 YYEEEE. The CDR3 is 16 amino acids. CDR3 sequence: CASSLGGQGVHNEQFF. Written as DNA, the CDR3 is TGTGCCAGCAGCTTGGGGGGACAGGGGGTTCACAATGAGCAGTTCTTC. Filled out from reference TRBV5-6 and TRBJ2-1, the complete variable domain reads DAGVTQSPTHLIKTRGQQVTLRCSPKSGHDTVSWYQQALGQGPQFIFQYYEEEERQRGNFPDRFSGHQFPNYSSELNVNALLLGDSALYLCASSLGGQGVHNEQFFGPGTRLTVL.

The V call is TRBV29-1, the J call TRBJ1-5; D not resolved. The germline CDR1 and CDR2 sequences are SQVTM and ANQGSEA. The CDR3 spans 13 residues. V shed 5 bases and J shed 0 bases, with 8 bases lying between them. DNA of the CDR3: TGCAGCGTTTGTCAGGATAGCAATCAGCCCCAGCATTTT. Protein product: CSVCQDSNQPQHF.

The chain joins TRBV18 to TRBJ2-2; perhaps TRBD1 as D (6 bases). Germline CDR1 and CDR2: KGHSH and LQKENI. The CDR3 totals 15 residues. Deletions cut 3 bases from V and 1 base from J, with 9 bases between. The CDR3 protein is CASSPDSENTGELFF. The CDR3 DNA reads as TGTGCCAGCTCACCGGACAGTGAGAACACCGGGGAGCTGTTTTTT.

This chain uses TRBV15 with TRBJ2-2; no clear D. CDR1 is LNHNV and CDR2 is YYDKDF in the germline V gene (reference sequence). The germline V and J ends were trimmed by 1 base and 2 bases, with 14 bases remaining between them. The CDR3 length is 17 residues. The CDR3 loop is CATSRVLTPRNTGELFF. In DNA form, the CDR3 reads TGTGCCACCAGCAGAGTCCTGACACCACGAAACACCGGGGAGCTGTTTTTT.

The chain joins TRBV19 to TRBJ2-7, with unresolved D. The CDR3 spans 12 residues. Trimming stripped 3 bases from V and 4 bases from J, with 7 bases between. Germline V gene sequence: CDR1 LNHDA, CDR2 SQIVND (reference sequence). The DNA of the CDR3 is TGTGCCAGTAGTATGGGAAGATACGAGCAGTACTTC. This translates into CASSMGRYEQYF.